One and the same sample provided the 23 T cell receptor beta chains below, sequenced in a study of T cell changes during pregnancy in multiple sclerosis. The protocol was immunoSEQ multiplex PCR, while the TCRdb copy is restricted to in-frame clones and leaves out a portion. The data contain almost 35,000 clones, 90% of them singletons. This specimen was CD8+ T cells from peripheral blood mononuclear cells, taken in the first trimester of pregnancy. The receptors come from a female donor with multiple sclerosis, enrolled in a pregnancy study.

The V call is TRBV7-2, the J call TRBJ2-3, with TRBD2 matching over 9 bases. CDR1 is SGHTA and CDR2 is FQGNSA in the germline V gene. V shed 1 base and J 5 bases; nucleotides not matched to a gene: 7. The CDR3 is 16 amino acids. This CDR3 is CASSLVAGEVVDTQYF. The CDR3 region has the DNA TGTGCCAGCAGCTTAGTAGCGGGAGAGGTGGTAGATACGCAGTATTTT.

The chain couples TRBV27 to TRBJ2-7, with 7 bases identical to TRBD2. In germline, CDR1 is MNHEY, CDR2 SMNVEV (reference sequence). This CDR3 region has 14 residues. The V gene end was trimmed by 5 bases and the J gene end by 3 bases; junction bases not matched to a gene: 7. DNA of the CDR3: TGTGCCAGCAGTCCGAACCCTAGCGGCTACGAGCAGTACTTC. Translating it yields CASSPNPSGYEQYF.

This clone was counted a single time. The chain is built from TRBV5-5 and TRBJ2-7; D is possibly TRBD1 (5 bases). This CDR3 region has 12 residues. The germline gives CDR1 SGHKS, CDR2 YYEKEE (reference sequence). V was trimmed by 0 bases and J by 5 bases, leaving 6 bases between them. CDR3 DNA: TGTGCCAGCAGCTTGGGGGGCCACGAGCAGTACTTC. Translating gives CASSLGGHEQYF.

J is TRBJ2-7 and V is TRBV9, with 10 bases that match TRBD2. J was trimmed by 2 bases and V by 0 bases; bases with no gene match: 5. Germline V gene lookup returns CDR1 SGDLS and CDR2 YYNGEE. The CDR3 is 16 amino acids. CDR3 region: CASSVGVTSGAYEQYF. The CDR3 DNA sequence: TGTGCCAGCAGCGTAGGGGTTACTAGCGGGGCCTACGAGCAGTACTTC.

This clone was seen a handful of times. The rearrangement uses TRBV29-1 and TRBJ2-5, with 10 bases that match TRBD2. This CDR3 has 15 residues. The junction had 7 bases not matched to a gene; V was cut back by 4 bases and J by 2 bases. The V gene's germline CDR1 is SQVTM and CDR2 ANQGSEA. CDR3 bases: TGCAGCGTTGTGGCTAGCGGGAGTTTGCAAGAGACCCAGTACTTC. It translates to CSVVASGSLQETQYF.

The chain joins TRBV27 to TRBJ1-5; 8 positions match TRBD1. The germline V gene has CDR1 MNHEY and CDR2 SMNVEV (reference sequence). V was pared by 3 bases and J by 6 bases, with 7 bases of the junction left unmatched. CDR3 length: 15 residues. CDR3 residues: CASSLSQGATQPQHF. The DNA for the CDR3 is TGTGCCAGCAGTTTGAGCCAGGGGGCTACTCAGCCCCAGCATTTT.

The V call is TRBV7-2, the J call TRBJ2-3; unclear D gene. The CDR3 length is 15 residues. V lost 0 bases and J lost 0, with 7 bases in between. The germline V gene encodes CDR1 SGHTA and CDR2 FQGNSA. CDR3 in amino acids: CASSLAVDSTDTQYF. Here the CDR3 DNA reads TGTGCCAGCAGCTTAGCTGTAGATAGCACAGATACGCAGTATTTT.

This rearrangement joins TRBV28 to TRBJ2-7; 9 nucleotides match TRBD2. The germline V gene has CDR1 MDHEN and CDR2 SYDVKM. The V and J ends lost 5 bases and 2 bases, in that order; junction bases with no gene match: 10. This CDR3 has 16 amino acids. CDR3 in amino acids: CASSPYAGGITYEQYF. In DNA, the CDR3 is TGTGCCAGCAGTCCCTACGCGGGAGGGATAACCTACGAGCAGTACTTC.

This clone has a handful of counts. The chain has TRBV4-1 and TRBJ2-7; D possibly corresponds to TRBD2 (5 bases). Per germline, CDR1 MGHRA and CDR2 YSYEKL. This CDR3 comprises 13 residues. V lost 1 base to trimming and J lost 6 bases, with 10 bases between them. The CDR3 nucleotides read TGCGCCAGCAGCCAAGGCGAGGAGGCCGAGCAGTACTTC. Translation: CASSQGEEAEQYF.

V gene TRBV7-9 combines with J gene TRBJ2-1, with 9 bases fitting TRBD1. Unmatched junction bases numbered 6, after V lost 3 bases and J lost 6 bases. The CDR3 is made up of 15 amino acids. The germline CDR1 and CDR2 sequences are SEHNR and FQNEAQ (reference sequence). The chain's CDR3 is CASSFTGGLGNEQFF. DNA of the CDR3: TGTGCCAGCAGCTTCACAGGGGGCCTCGGCAATGAGCAGTTCTTC.

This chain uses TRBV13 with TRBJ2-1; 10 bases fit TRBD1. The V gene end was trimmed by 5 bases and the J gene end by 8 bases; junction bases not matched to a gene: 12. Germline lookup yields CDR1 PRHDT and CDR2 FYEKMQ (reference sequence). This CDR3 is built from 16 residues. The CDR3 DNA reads TGTGCCAGCAGCGACCAAGGGACAGGGGTTTTTTATGAGCAGTTCTTC. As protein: CASSDQGTGVFYEQFF.

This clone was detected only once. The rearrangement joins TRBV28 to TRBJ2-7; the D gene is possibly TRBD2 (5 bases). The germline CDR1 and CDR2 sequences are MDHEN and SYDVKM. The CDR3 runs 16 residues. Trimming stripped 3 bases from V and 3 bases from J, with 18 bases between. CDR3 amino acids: CASSFFWPRGSYEQYF. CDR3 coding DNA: TGTGCCAGCAGTTTCTTCTGGCCCCGAGGGAGCTACGAGCAGTACTTC.

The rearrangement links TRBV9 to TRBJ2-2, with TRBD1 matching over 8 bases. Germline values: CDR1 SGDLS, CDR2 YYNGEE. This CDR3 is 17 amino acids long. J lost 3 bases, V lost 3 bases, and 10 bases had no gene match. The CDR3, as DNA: TGTGCCAGCAGCGGGGCGGGACAGGAGACCTACACCGGGGAGCTGTTTTTT. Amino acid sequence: CASSGAGQETYTGELFF.

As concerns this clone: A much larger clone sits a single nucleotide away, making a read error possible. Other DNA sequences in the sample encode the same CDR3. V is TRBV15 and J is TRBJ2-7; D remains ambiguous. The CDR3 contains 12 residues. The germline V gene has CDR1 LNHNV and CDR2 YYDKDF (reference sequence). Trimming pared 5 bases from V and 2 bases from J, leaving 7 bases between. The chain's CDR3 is CATSGQTYEQYF. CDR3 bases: TGTGCCACCAGCGGTCAGACCTACGAGCAGTACTTC.

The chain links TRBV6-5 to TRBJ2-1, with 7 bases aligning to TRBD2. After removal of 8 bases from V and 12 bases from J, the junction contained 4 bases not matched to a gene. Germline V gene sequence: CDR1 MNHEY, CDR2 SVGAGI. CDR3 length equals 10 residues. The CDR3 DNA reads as TGTGCCAGCGGGAGGGTTGCGCAGTTCTTC. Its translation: CASGRVAQFF.

CDR3 sequence: CASSPPASGRRYEQYF. CDR3 DNA sequence: TGTGCCAGCAGCCCCCCGGCTAGCGGGAGGAGATACGAGCAGTACTTC. The chain joins TRBV7-9 to TRBJ2-7, with 11 bases identical to TRBD2. The CDR3 length is 16 residues. Germline CDR1 and CDR2: SEHNR and FQNEAQ (reference sequence). The V and J ends lost 5 bases and 4 bases, in that order; junction bases with no gene match: 10.

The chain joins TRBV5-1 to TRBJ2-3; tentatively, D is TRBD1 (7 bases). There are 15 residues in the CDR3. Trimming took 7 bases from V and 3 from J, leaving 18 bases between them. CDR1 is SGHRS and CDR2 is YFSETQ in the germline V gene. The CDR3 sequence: CASLEGTVTTDTQYF. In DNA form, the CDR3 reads TGCGCCAGCCTGGAGGGGACAGTCACGACAGATACGCAGTATTTT.

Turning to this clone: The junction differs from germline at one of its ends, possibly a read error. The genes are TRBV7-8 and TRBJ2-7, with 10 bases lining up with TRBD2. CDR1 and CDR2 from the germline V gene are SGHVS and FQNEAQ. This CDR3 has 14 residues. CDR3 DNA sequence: TGTGCCAGCAGCCTAGCGGGAGAGGGCCTAGAGCAGTACTTC. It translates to CASSLAGEGLEQYF.

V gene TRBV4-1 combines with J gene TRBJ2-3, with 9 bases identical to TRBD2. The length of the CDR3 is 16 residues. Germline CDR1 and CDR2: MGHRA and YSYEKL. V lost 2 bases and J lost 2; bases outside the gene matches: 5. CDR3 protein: CASSQRASGVTDTQYF. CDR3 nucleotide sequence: TGCGCCAGCAGCCAACGGGCTAGCGGGGTCACAGATACGCAGTATTTT.

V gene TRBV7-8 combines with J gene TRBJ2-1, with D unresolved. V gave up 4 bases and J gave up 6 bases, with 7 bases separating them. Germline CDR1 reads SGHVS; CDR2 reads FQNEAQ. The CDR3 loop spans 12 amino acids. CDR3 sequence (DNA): TGTGCCAGCAGCTCCCTAGGCAATGAGCAGTTCTTC. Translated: CASSSLGNEQFF.

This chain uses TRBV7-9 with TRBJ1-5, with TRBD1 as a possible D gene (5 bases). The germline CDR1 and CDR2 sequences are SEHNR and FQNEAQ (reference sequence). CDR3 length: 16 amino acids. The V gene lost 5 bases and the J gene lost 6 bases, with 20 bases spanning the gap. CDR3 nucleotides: TGTGCCAGCAGCCCTCGGGTCGGAGAAAGGGGTCAGCCCCAGCATTTT. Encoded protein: CASSPRVGERGQPQHF.

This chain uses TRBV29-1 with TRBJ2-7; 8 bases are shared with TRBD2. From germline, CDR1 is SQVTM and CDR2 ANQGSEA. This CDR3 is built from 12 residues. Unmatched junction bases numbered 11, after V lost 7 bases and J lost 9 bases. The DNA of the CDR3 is TGCAGCGCAATCAGCGGGAGTAGTGTGCAGTACTTC. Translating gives CSAISGSSVQYF.

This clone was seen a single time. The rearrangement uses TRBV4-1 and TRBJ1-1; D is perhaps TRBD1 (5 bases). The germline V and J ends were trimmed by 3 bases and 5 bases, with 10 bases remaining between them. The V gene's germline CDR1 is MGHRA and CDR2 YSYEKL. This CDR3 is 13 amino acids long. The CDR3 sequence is CASSHGGGTEAFF. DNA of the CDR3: TGCGCCAGCAGCCACGGGGGAGGGACTGAAGCTTTCTTT.